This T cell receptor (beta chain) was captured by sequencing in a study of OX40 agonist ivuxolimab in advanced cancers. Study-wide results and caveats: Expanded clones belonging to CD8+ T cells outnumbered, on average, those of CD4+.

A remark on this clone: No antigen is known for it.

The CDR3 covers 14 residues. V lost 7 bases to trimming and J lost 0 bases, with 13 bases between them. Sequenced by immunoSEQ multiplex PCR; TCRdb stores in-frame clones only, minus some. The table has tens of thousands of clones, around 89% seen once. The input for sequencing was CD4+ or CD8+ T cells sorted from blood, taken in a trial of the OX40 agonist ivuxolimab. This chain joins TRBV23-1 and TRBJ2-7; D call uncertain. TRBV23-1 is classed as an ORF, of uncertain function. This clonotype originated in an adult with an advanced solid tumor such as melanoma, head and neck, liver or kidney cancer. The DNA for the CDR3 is TGCGCCAGCACCCCCAGGAATTTCTCCTACGAGCAGTACTTC. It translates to CASTPRNFSYEQYF.